The table lists the clone carrying this T cell receptor beta chain with a few counts. The data were obtained in a study of T cells after yellow fever vaccination. TCRdb ran MiXCR on the 5' RACE reads and lists one entry per CDR3 protein. The sample shows a few hundred thousand distinct CDR3 sequences, roughly 4% of them seen only once. V was clipped by 4 bases and J by 4 bases, with 14 bases between them. Germline assignment: CDR1 MGHDK and CDR2 SYGVNS. The CDR3 runs 14 residues. This chain links TRBV25-1 with TRBJ2-7; the D gene is possibly TRBD1 (5 bases). This TCR was sampled from a man younger than 30 who received the YFV17D yellow fever vaccine. The source was PBMCs, collected on the day of the yellow fever booster vaccination. CDR3 DNA sequence: TGTGCCAGCAGTGGGCAGGGCGGCGATTACGAGCAGTACTTC. Protein sequence: CASSGQGGDYEQYF.